These 7 T cell receptor beta chains were sequenced from one sample in a study of T cell repertoires in cytomegalovirus infection. One entry per CDR3 protein, called by TCRdb with MiXCR from the reads. The table shows about 51,000 distinct CDR3 sequences, with around 18% occurring only once. Antigens for these TCRs are unknown. The input for sequencing was CD8+ T cells from cultured PBMCs, taken from culture after CMV antigen stimulation. These receptors came from a human donor in good health (CMV status not recorded). Some clones in this sample may be carry-over from other donors' samples.

V and J are TRBV12-3 or TRBV12-4 and TRBJ2-7; D is unclear. Trimming took off 6 bases at V and 2 bases at J, with 14 bases between the two ends. This CDR3 contains 14 residues. For the CDR3, the DNA is TGTGCCAGCAGCCCTGATTCGACCACCTACGAGCAGTACTTC. This codes for CASSPDSTTYEQYF.

This clonotype was recorded at least ten times. This chain links TRBV7-2 with TRBJ1-2; D is ambiguous. Trimming pared 2 bases from V and 2 bases from J, leaving 12 bases between. The CDR3 runs to 15 residues. The germline gives CDR1 SGHTA, CDR2 FQGNSA. CDR3 sequence: CASSLSPAGNYGYTF. CDR3 nucleotides: TGTGCCAGCAGCTTAAGTCCTGCCGGGAACTATGGCTACACCTTC.

This clonotype was seen a handful of times. The V and J genes are TRBV4-1 and TRBJ1-2, with D hard to call. CDR3 length: 13 residues. Trimming pared 5 bases from V and 11 bases from J, leaving 18 bases between. CDR1 is MGHRA and CDR2 is YSYEKL in the germline V gene. The CDR3 is CASSSKFTAGYTF. The DNA of the CDR3 is TGCGCCAGCAGCTCGAAATTTACGGCGGGATACACCTTC.

The rearrangement joins TRBV25-1 to TRBJ2-2; no reliable D call. CDR3 length equals 14 residues. Germline values: CDR1 MGHDK, CDR2 SYGVNS. V was shortened by 3 bases and J by 5 bases, with 10 bases between the two germline ends. CDR3 bases: TGTGCCAGCAGTGACAGTATAGTTACCGGGGAGCTGTTTTTT. It yields the protein CASSDSIVTGELFF.

The chain employs TRBV7-2 and TRBJ2-1; TRBD2 matches 7 bases. The CDR3 has 16 residues. Germline values: CDR1 SGHTA, CDR2 FQGNSA. V was clipped by 1 base and J by 4 bases; unmatched bases: 7. DNA of the CDR3: TGTGCCAGCAGCTTAGTCCGTGCGGGGGAGTACAATGAGCAGTTCTTC. Its protein is CASSLVRAGEYNEQFF. The variable domain in full, with the rest retrieved from reference TRBV7-2 and TRBJ2-1, is GAGVSQSPSNKVTEKGKDVELRCDPISGHTALYWYRQSLGQGLEFLIYFQGNSAPDKSGLPSDRFSAERTGGSVSTLTIQRTQQEDSAVYLCASSLVRAGEYNEQFFGPGTRLTVL.

This clonotype appeared a few times. V usage is TRBV6-6 and J usage is TRBJ2-1, with no clear D. This CDR3 is built from 12 residues. V was trimmed by 8 bases and J by 0 bases, leaving 5 bases between them. CDR1 and CDR2 from the germline V gene are MNHNY and SVGAGI (reference sequence). This chain's CDR3 is CASYSSYNEQFF. The CDR3 nucleotides read TGTGCCAGCTACAGCTCCTACAATGAGCAGTTCTTC.

The genes are TRBV6-6 and TRBJ1-1, with a weak D call TRBD1 (5 bases). V shed 8 bases and J shed 11 bases, with 12 bases lying between them. Looked up from germline, CDR1 is MNHNY and CDR2 is SVGAGI (reference sequence). The CDR3 has 10 amino acids. The CDR3 nucleotides are TGTGCCAGCGTATGGGGGATGGCTTTCTTT. This sequence encodes CASVWGMAFF.